A single sample gave rise to the 9 T cell receptor beta chains below, sequenced in a study of metastatic and nonmetastatic thyroid tumors. No treatment of any kind had been given to any patient before thyroid surgery. TCRdb reprocessed the PCR reads using MiXCR. Counted here are 15,000 to 25,000 clones, approximately 24% occurring once; the ten biggest clones make up about 3.3%. Sequencing used blood. These receptors were taken from a male donor with papillary thyroid cancer or a benign thyroid nodule (not recorded which). Some clones in this sample may be carry-over from other donors' samples.

The chain uses TRBV11-2 and TRBJ2-3; a weak D match, TRBD2 (5 bases). The CDR3 length is 14 residues. CDR1 SGHAT and CDR2 FQNNGV come from the germline V gene. V was shortened by 2 bases and J by 2 bases, with 8 bases between the two germline ends. The CDR3: CASSLRRVTDTQYF. CDR3 nucleotide sequence: TGTGCCAGCAGCTTACGGCGGGTCACAGATACGCAGTATTTT.

This clone was counted many times. The junction departs from germline at one end; a sequencing error may be responsible. Distinct nucleotide sequences in the sample also encode this CDR3. The chain couples TRBV6-2 or TRBV6-3 to TRBJ1-5; 11 nucleotides match TRBD1. The length of the CDR3 is 20 residues. The germline gives CDR1 MNHEY, CDR2 SVGEGT. CDR3 sequence (DNA): TGTGCCAGCAGTTACTCGATGAGGACAGGGGGCGTTTTGGGCAATCAGCCCCAACATTTT. Its translation: CASSYSMRTGGVLGNQPQHF.

The chain links TRBV5-6 to TRBJ2-7; D is possibly TRBD1 (5 bases). Germline loops: CDR1 SGHDT, CDR2 YYEEEE. Trimming shortened V by 0 bases and J by 4 bases, and 14 bases separated the two germline ends. The CDR3 consists of 15 residues. CDR3 residues: CASSLGGIGSYEQYF. In DNA, the CDR3 is TGTGCCAGCAGCTTGGGGGGCATTGGGTCATACGAGCAGTACTTC.

The chain has TRBV24-1 and TRBJ2-2; 8 bases line up with TRBD1. V lost 4 bases to trimming and J lost 7 bases; unmatched junction nucleotides: 10. Germline loops: CDR1 KGHDR, CDR2 SFDVKD. CDR3 length: 16 amino acids. As DNA, the CDR3 is TGTGCCACCAGTGACCGACGACAGGGGTCCATCGGGGAGCTGTTTTTT. Translation gives CATSDRRQGSIGELFF.

This clone was picked up one time. The chain couples TRBV5-1 to TRBJ2-3, with TRBD1 identical over 11 bases. There are 15 residues in the CDR3. The V and J ends lost 0 bases and 4 bases, in that order; junction bases with no gene match: 1. The germline V gene encodes CDR1 SGHRS and CDR2 YFSETQ. The CDR3 spells CASSLEGQGADTQYF. Written as DNA, the CDR3 is TGCGCCAGCAGCTTGGAGGGACAGGGGGCAGATACGCAGTATTTT.

The chain carries TRBV5-1 and TRBJ2-1, with TRBD2 identical over 8 bases. V shed 4 bases, J shed 9 bases, and the junction held 9 bases outside the gene matches. CDR1 and CDR2 (germline): SGHRS, YFSETQ. This CDR3 spans 14 amino acids. CDR3 loop: CASSGAGVGSEQFF. CDR3 coding DNA: TGCGCCAGCAGCGGAGCGGGAGTAGGGAGTGAGCAGTTCTTC.

The V call is TRBV4-1, the J call TRBJ2-2, with 9 bases that match TRBD1. The CDR3 loop spans 16 amino acids. V gave up 1 base and J gave up 5 bases; unmatched junction bases: 5. CDR1 is MGHRA and CDR2 is YSYEKL in the germline V gene. The CDR3 protein is CASSQVGTGQTGELFF. Here the CDR3 DNA reads TGCGCCAGCAGCCAAGTAGGGACAGGGCAAACCGGGGAGCTGTTTTTT.

This clone was recorded many times. The J gene is TRBJ1-4, the V gene TRBV20-1, with D uncertain. The CDR3 extends over 13 amino acids. V was trimmed by 0 bases and J by 7 bases, leaving 9 bases between them. The germline V gene has CDR1 DFQATT and CDR2 SNEGSKA (reference sequence). The CDR3 spells CSARDSRGEKLFF. The DNA of the CDR3 is TGCAGTGCTAGAGATTCCCGGGGTGAAAAACTGTTTTTT.

This clone was found many times. The CDR3 DNA reads TGTGCCTGGAGTGAACTAAGGACAGGGGTTATAGCAACTGAAGCTTTCTTT. It specifies CAWSELRTGVIATEAFF. The gene calls are TRBV30 and TRBJ1-1, with 9 bases matching TRBD1. From germline, CDR1 is GTSNPN and CDR2 SVGIG (reference sequence). V shed 1 base and J 5 bases; nucleotides not matched to a gene: 14. The length of the CDR3 is 17 residues.